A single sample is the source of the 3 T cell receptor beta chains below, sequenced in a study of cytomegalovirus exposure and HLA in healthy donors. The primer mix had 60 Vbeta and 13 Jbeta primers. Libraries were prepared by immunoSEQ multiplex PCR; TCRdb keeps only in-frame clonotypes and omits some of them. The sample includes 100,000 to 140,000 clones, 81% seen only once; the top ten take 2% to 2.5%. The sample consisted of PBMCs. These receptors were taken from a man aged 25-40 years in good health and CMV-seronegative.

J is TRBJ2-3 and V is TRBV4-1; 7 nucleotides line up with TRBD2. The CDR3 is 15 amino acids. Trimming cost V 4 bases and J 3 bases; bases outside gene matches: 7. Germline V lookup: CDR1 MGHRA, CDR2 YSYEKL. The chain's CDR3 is CASSPRGEATDTQYF. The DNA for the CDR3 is TGCGCCAGCAGCCCCCGGGGGGAAGCGACAGATACGCAGTATTTT.

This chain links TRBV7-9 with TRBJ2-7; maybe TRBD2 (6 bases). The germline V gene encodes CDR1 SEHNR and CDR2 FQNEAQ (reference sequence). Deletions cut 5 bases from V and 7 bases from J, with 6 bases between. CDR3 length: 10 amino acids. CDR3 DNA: TGTGCCAGCAGCGGGGGGGAGCAGTACTTC. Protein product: CASSGGEQYF.

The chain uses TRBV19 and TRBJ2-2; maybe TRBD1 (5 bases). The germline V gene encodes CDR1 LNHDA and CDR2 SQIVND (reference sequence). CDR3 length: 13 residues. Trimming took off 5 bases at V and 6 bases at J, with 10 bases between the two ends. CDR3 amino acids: CASSGQGPGELFF. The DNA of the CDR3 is TGTGCCAGTAGTGGGCAGGGTCCCGGGGAGCTGTTTTTT. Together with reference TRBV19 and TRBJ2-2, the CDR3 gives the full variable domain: DGGITQSPKYLFRKEGQNVTLSCEQNLNHDAMYWYRQDPGQGLRLIYYSQIVNDFQKGDIAEGYSVSREKKESFPLTVTSAQKNPTAFYLCASSGQGPGELFFGEGSRLTVL.